One and the same sample provided the 15 T cell receptor beta chains below, sequenced in a study of shared clonotypes between healthy human individuals. Profiled with immunoSEQ multiplex PCR; TCRdb holds only in-frame clones, not every one. The sample carries over a million clones, about four fifths recorded once. Input material: memory CD4+ T cells from PBMCs. The subset was: CD45RA-negative fraction. Every receptor here comes from a man aged 18-30 years in good health. Some clones in this sample may be carry-over from other donors' samples.

This rearrangement joins TRBV5-1 to TRBJ2-7, with D possibly being TRBD1 (6 bases). V gave up 6 bases and J gave up 1 base, with 14 bases separating them. Germline assignment: CDR1 SGHRS and CDR2 YFSETQ. The CDR3 sequence is 14 residues long. CDR3 protein: CASNTGTSSYEQYF. CDR3 DNA: TGCGCCAGCAACACCGGGACATCATCCTACGAGCAGTACTTC.

This clone has more than one count but fewer than ten. This sequence joins TRBV7-3 and TRBJ1-5; 7 positions agree with TRBD1. The V gene end was trimmed by 5 bases and the J gene end by 6 bases; junction bases not matched to a gene: 19. This CDR3 has 18 residues. Germline values: CDR1 SGHTA, CDR2 FQGTGA. The CDR3 protein is CASSPKAGTDRWGQPQHF. The CDR3 DNA is TGTGCCAGCAGCCCAAAGGCGGGGACAGACCGGTGGGGTCAGCCCCAGCATTTT. Based on the CDR3 plus reference TRBV7-3 and TRBJ1-5, the full variable domain is GAGVSQTPSNKVTEKGKYVELRCDPISGHTALYWYRQSLGQGPEFLIYFQGTGAADDSGLPNDRFFAVRPEGSVSTLKIQRTERGDSAVYLCASSPKAGTDRWGQPQHFGDGTRLSIL.

This rearrangement joins TRBV6-1 to TRBJ2-3, with 7 bases aligning to TRBD1. Germline values: CDR1 MNHNS, CDR2 SASEGT. Unmatched junction bases numbered 3, after V lost 3 bases and J lost 0 bases. The CDR3 runs 15 residues. Here the CDR3 DNA reads TGTGCCAGCAGTGAGAGGGGGCGTAGCACAGATACGCAGTATTTT. It yields the protein CASSERGRSTDTQYF.

This clone was detected once. The DNA of the CDR3 is TGTGCCAGCAGCACAGACAGGGACACTGAAGCTTTCTTT. As protein: CASSTDRDTEAFF. V usage is TRBV7-9 and J usage is TRBJ1-1; 7 nucleotides agree with TRBD1. V was pared by 5 bases and J by 3 bases, with 3 bases of the junction left unmatched. The CDR3 extends over 13 amino acids. Germline CDR1 is SEHNR and CDR2 is FQNEAQ (reference sequence).

The chain combines TRBV7-9 with TRBJ2-5; the match to TRBD1 covers 7 bases. Per the germline V gene, CDR1 is SEHNR and CDR2 is FQNEAQ (reference sequence). Trimming at V came to 5 bases and at J to 5 bases, leaving 5 bases not matched to a gene. The CDR3 has 13 residues. CDR3 region: CASSTGVGETQYF. The CDR3 bases are TGTGCCAGCAGCACAGGGGTTGGGGAGACCCAGTACTTC.

This clone occurred a few times. V usage is TRBV29-1 and J usage is TRBJ2-5, with D maybe TRBD1 (5 bases). Germline V lookup: CDR1 SQVTM, CDR2 ANQGSEA. CDR3 length: 14 amino acids. V shed 4 bases and J shed 4 bases, with 16 bases lying between them. The CDR3 nucleotides are TGCAGCGTTGCAGCACCAGGGTTGGGAGAGACCCAGTACTTC. It translates to CSVAAPGLGETQYF.

The chain uses TRBV10-1 and TRBJ2-3, with 11 bases that match TRBD2. The CDR3 has 14 residues. V trimming: 2 bases; J trimming: 7 bases; junction bases outside the gene matches: 2. Germline V lookup: CDR1 WNHNN, CDR2 SYGVQD (reference sequence). DNA of the CDR3: TGCGCCAGCAGTGAGGGACTAGCGGGTTATACGCAGTATTTT. This sequence encodes CASSEGLAGYTQYF.

In the case of this clone: The likely explanation is a read error, given a far larger clone one base away. This CDR3 is also generated by other DNA sequences in the sample. The chain carries TRBV28 and TRBJ2-3; D is uncertain. Germline values: CDR1 MDHEN, CDR2 SYDVKM. The CDR3 loop spans 11 amino acids. The V end lost 5 bases, the J end lost 2 bases, and 2 bases lay between the germline ends. The CDR3 spells CASSATDTQYF. The CDR3 DNA sequence: TGTGCCAGCAGTGCCACAGATACGCAGTATTTT.

The chain links TRBV15 to TRBJ2-5; D ambiguous. The CDR3 has 12 amino acids. V was clipped by 1 base and J by 7 bases, with 7 bases between them. The germline V gene has CDR1 LNHNV and CDR2 YYDKDF (reference sequence). CDR3 sequence: CATSRAHGTQYF. Here the CDR3 DNA reads TGTGCCACCAGCAGAGCTCATGGGACCCAGTACTTC.

This chain connects TRBV5-4 to TRBJ2-1, with 10 bases matching TRBD2. The ends lost 2 bases at V and 4 bases at J; junction bases unmatched: 3. Looked up from germline, CDR1 is SGHNT and CDR2 is YYREEE (reference sequence). The CDR3 sequence is 15 residues long. CDR3 loop: CASSFGTSAYNEQFF. As DNA, the CDR3 is TGTGCCAGCAGCTTTGGGACTAGCGCATACAATGAGCAGTTCTTC.

The chain combines TRBV28 with TRBJ2-5, with no clear D. The CDR3 is 13 residues long. Germline V gene data show CDR1 as MDHEN and CDR2 as SYDVKM. Deletions cut 5 bases from V and 6 bases from J, with 13 bases between. This CDR3 is CASSPPAMKTQYF. The CDR3, as DNA: TGTGCCAGCAGTCCCCCAGCTATGAAGACCCAGTACTTC.

This chain joins TRBV5-1 and TRBJ2-7; 13 nucleotides line up with TRBD2. Per germline, CDR1 SGHRS and CDR2 YFSETQ. The CDR3 loop spans 15 amino acids. Germline trimming cut 7 bases from V and 7 bases from J; bases unmatched to any gene: 11. This CDR3 reads CASGTGTSGIGEQYF. Here the CDR3 DNA reads TGCGCCAGCGGTACCGGGACTAGCGGGATCGGGGAGCAGTACTTC.

Concerning this clone: Other DNA variants within this sample encode the same CDR3. V is TRBV7-2 and J is TRBJ2-7; 7 positions match TRBD1. The CDR3 contains 14 residues. Germline trimming cut 3 bases from V and 4 bases from J; bases unmatched to any gene: 6. Germline V gene lookup returns CDR1 SGHTA and CDR2 FQGNSA. CDR3 amino acids: CASSLRTGPYEQYF. The CDR3 nucleotides are TGTGCCAGCAGCTTGAGGACAGGCCCTTACGAGCAGTACTTC. The whole variable domain, remainder taken from reference TRBV7-2 and TRBJ2-7, is GAGVSQSPSNKVTEKGKDVELRCDPISGHTALYWYRQSLGQGLEFLIYFQGNSAPDKSGLPSDRFSAERTGGSVSTLTIQRTQQEDSAVYLCASSLRTGPYEQYFGPGTRLTVT.

To note about this clone: A single base separates this from a much larger clone, so it may be a read error. The chain couples TRBV7-6 to TRBJ2-5; no clear D. This CDR3 comprises 12 residues. Germline assignment: CDR1 SGHVS and CDR2 FNYEAQ. V lost 1 base and J 0 bases, leaving 0 bases between the germline ends. The CDR3 DNA is TGTGCCAGCAGCTTAGACCAAGAGACCCAGTACTTC. Encoded protein: CASSLDQETQYF.

The J gene is TRBJ2-5, the V gene TRBV29-1; 9 bases align to TRBD2. CDR3 length: 13 residues. Germline V CDR1 and CDR2: SQVTM, ANQGSEA. V trimming: 8 bases; J trimming: 5 bases; junction bases outside the gene matches: 9. CDR3 region: CSLAGGLRETQYF. The DNA of the CDR3 is TGCAGCCTCGCGGGAGGGCTACGCGAGACCCAGTACTTC.